This T cell receptor beta chain was sequenced during a study of long-term antiretroviral therapy in people with HIV. Trimming removed 0 bases from V and 7 bases from J, with 11 bases in between. The germline CDR1 and CDR2 sequences are SGHTS and YDEGEE. The CDR3 is 14 amino acids. The assay, immunoSEQ v3.0, was run at survey level. The protocol was immunoSEQ multiplex PCR, while the TCRdb copy is restricted to in-frame clones and leaves out a portion. The sample consists of about 24,000 clones, approximately 80% of them appearing once. This sequence was found in a young man with HIV. This specimen consisted of unsorted PBMCs, obtained around 4.2 years after starting antiretroviral therapy. The chain carries TRBV5-8 and TRBJ1-5; D is undetermined. CDR3 protein: CASSLATNMQPQHF. The CDR3 DNA reads as TGTGCCAGCAGCTTGGCCACGAATATGCAGCCCCAGCATTTT.